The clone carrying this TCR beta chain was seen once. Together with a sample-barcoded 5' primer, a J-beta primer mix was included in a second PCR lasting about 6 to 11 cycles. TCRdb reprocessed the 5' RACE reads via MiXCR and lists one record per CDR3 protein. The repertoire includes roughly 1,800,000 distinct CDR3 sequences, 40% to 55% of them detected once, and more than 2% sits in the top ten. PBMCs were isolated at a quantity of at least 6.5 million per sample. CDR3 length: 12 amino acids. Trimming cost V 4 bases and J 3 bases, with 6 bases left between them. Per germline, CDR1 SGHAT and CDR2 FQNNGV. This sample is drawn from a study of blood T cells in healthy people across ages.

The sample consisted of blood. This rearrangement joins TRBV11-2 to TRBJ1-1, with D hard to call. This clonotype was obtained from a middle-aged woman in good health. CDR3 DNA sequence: TGTGCCAGCAGCTCGATGGACACTGAAGCTTTCTTT. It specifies CASSSMDTEAFF.